These 19 T cell receptor beta chains were sequenced from one sample in a study of T cell responses to AZD1222 COVID-19 vaccine. The data were produced by immunoSEQ multiplex PCR, yet TCRdb's version contains in-frame clones alone and is incomplete. The data show approximately 180,000 clones, almost 95% seen once. This sample comprised peripheral blood, obtained on day 0 of AZD1222 vaccination. The receptors come from an adult in good health.

CDR3 sequence reads: CASSFAPLELRQGVHYGYTF. The CDR3, as DNA: TGTGCCAGCAGCTTTGCTCCCCTCGAACTCCGCCAGGGGGTACACTATGGCTACACCTTC. The rearrangement links TRBV7-7 to TRBJ1-2; 7 positions agree with TRBD1. The germline CDR1 and CDR2 sequences are SSHAT and FNYEAQ (reference sequence). The CDR3 is 20 amino acids. V lost 3 bases to trimming and J lost 3 bases; unmatched junction nucleotides: 22.

The chain employs TRBV7-9 and TRBJ1-1; no reliable D call. Between the trimmed V and J ends, which lost 0 bases and 8 bases, there was a span of 7 bases. CDR1 and CDR2 from the germline V gene are SEHNR and FQNEAQ (reference sequence). The CDR3 extends over 12 amino acids. As DNA, the CDR3 is TGTGCCAGCAGCTTAGCTGTCACCGAAGCTTTCTTT. It is translated as CASSLAVTEAFF.

This chain joins TRBV7-8 and TRBJ2-7; D unresolved. This CDR3 comprises 12 residues. Looked up from germline, CDR1 is SGHVS and CDR2 is FQNEAQ. Trimming left V 2 bases short and J 3 bases short, with 5 bases between. The CDR3 DNA is TGTGCCAGCAGCTTATTCGGCTACGAGCAGTACTTC. It yields the protein CASSLFGYEQYF.

This rearrangement joins TRBV7-9 to TRBJ2-7; D possibly corresponds to TRBD1 (6 bases). The germline V gene encodes CDR1 SEHNR and CDR2 FQNEAQ (reference sequence). This CDR3 is built from 15 residues. V dropped 5 bases and J dropped 2 bases, with 16 bases sitting between them. CDR3 sequence reads: CASSRWTVEPYEQYF. In DNA form, the CDR3 reads TGTGCCAGCAGCCGATGGACAGTTGAACCCTACGAGCAGTACTTC.

The V gene is TRBV3-1 (or the pseudogene TRBV3-2), the J gene TRBJ2-1, with TRBD1 matching 7 bases. With 1 base clipped from V and 10 bases from J, the junction kept 13 bases outside the gene matches. The length of the CDR3 is 16 residues. Germline V gene sequence: CDR1 LGHDT, CDR2 YNNKEL (reference sequence). The CDR3 is CASSQALTGIKKEQFF. Written as DNA, the CDR3 is TGTGCCAGCAGCCAAGCCTTGACAGGGATTAAGAAAGAGCAGTTCTTC.

The genes are TRBV28 and TRBJ1-1; tentative D call: TRBD1 (5 bases). The V end lost 8 bases, the J end lost 0 bases, and 22 bases lay between the germline ends. Germline V gives CDR1 MDHEN, CDR2 SYDVKM. This CDR3 contains 17 residues. DNA for the CDR3: TGTGCCAGCCTCGGGACCCGCATGGGATTCATGAACACTGAAGCTTTCTTT. This codes for CASLGTRMGFMNTEAFF.

The rearrangement joins TRBV19 to TRBJ1-1, with D unresolved. CDR3 length equals 14 residues. CDR1 and CDR2 (germline): LNHDA, SQIVND (reference sequence). V shed 6 bases and J shed 3 bases, with 14 bases lying between them. The CDR3 region is CASSLLGLYTEAFF. DNA for the CDR3: TGTGCCAGTAGCCTCCTCGGGTTGTACACTGAAGCTTTCTTT.

This clone was observed a few times. V and J are TRBV5-1 and TRBJ1-4; 12 bases are a match to TRBD1. The length of the CDR3 is 17 residues. Trimming at V came to 4 bases and at J to 5 bases, leaving 9 bases not matched to a gene. Germline V CDR1 and CDR2: SGHRS, YFSETQ. As DNA, the CDR3 is TGCGCCAGCAGCCGTCCGGGACAGGGGGCTTTCAATGAAAAACTGTTTTTT. This encodes CASSRPGQGAFNEKLFF. The complete variable domain, with remaining parts taken from reference TRBV5-1 and TRBJ1-4, reads KAGVTQTPRYLIKTRGQQVTLSCSPISGHRSVSWYQQTPGQGLQFLFEYFSETQRNKGNFPGRFSGRQFSNSRSEMNVSTLELGDSALYLCASSRPGQGAFNEKLFFGSGTQLSVL.

The chain is built from TRBV28 and TRBJ1-6, with D possibly TRBD1 on 5 matching bases. CDR1 and CDR2 from the germline V gene are MDHEN and SYDVKM. The V end lost 2 bases, the J end lost 9 bases, and 11 bases lay between the germline ends. This CDR3 is built from 14 residues. The DNA of the CDR3 is TGTGCCAGCAGTTTAGGGGACCGGCGTTCACCCCTCCACTTT. Its translation is CASSLGDRRSPLHF.

The chain joins TRBV5-1 to TRBJ2-2; D perhaps matches TRBD1 (5 bases). V was cut by 0 bases and J by 6 bases, with 15 bases left in between. Germline V lookup: CDR1 SGHRS, CDR2 YFSETQ. This CDR3 contains 16 residues. The CDR3 sequence: CASSLGVGQRAGELFF. In DNA, the CDR3 is TGCGCCAGCAGCTTGGGTGTAGGACAAAGGGCCGGGGAGCTGTTTTTT.

The chain uses TRBV6-5 and TRBJ1-2, with TRBD1 matching over 8 bases. V lost 6 bases and J lost 5; bases outside the gene matches: 8. The CDR3 runs 14 residues. CDR1 and CDR2 (germline): MNHEY, SVGAGI. The CDR3 DNA is TGTGCCAGCAGCTACAGGGGGGGGAGGTATGGCTACACCTTC. Translation: CASSYRGGRYGYTF.

The chain has TRBV11-2 and TRBJ1-2, with TRBD1 as a possible D gene (5 bases). Germline lookup yields CDR1 SGHAT and CDR2 FQNNGV. V lost 1 base and J 4 bases, leaving 13 bases between the germline ends. The CDR3 consists of 15 residues. This CDR3 is CASSLGGTATYGYTF. The CDR3 coding sequence is TGTGCCAGCAGCTTAGGGGGGACTGCCACCTATGGCTACACCTTC.

V gene TRBV6-6 combines with J gene TRBJ1-2; 7 bases fit TRBD1. The CDR3 covers 13 residues. V gave up 7 bases and J gave up 4 bases; unmatched junction bases: 6. CDR1 is MNHNY and CDR2 is SVGAGI in the germline V gene (reference sequence). CDR3 nucleotides: TGTGCCAGCACCTCTGACAGGGTCTATGGCTACACCTTC. Its protein product is CASTSDRVYGYTF.

The chain joins TRBV6-1 to TRBJ2-6; the D is unclear. Between the trimmed V and J ends, which lost 0 bases and 1 base, there was a span of 7 bases. The CDR3 runs 16 residues. CDR1 and CDR2 (germline): MNHNS, SASEGT. As DNA, the CDR3 is TGTGCCAGCAGTGAAGCTATGGCATCTGGGGCCAACGTCCTGACTTTC. As protein: CASSEAMASGANVLTF.

The rearrangement uses TRBV2 and TRBJ1-1; TRBD1 matches at 8 bases. Trimming at V came to 6 bases and at J to 4 bases, leaving 10 bases not matched to a gene. The CDR3 runs 15 residues. Germline CDR1 and CDR2: SNHLY and FYNNEI. CDR3 in DNA: TGTGCCAGCAGCTTCGGACAGGGAGGGAGCACTGAAGCTTTCTTT. Its translation: CASSFGQGGSTEAFF.

A single count supports this clone. V gene TRBV2 combines with J gene TRBJ2-7, with 14 nucleotides matching TRBD2. The CDR3 consists of 17 residues. From germline, CDR1 is SNHLY and CDR2 FYNNEI. Trimming took 6 bases from V and 6 from J; bases not matched to a gene: 13. The CDR3 nucleotides are TGTGCCAGCAGCGCGATAAGTGGGACTAGCGGGAGCCCCGAGCAGTACTTC. This gives the protein CASSAISGTSGSPEQYF.

V is TRBV4-3 and J is TRBJ2-3; a possible D gene is TRBD2 (6 bases). Germline lookup yields CDR1 LGHNA and CDR2 YSLEER. This CDR3 is 17 amino acids long. V gave up 1 base and J gave up 5 bases, with 19 bases separating them. Written as DNA, the CDR3 is TGCGCCAGCAGCCAAGGCGGGGCCCCAAAAGGTAGAGATACGCAGTATTTT. The encoded protein is CASSQGGAPKGRDTQYF.

CDR3 bases: TGTGCCAGCAGTCCTCGGCCTACGTCCGGGGAGCTGTTTTTT. Translation gives CASSPRPTSGELFF. The rearrangement links TRBV27 to TRBJ2-2; D is uncertain. V dropped 5 bases and J dropped 6 bases, with 13 bases sitting between them. The germline V gene has CDR1 MNHEY and CDR2 SMNVEV (reference sequence). This CDR3 is 14 amino acids long.

The chain uses TRBV5-6 and TRBJ1-5; D is undetermined. This CDR3 contains 14 residues. V lost 4 bases and J 5 bases, leaving 13 bases between the germline ends. Per the germline V gene, CDR1 is SGHDT and CDR2 is YYEEEE. The CDR3 region is CASSLTGVDQPQHF. The CDR3 coding sequence is TGTGCCAGCAGCCTGACCGGGGTTGATCAGCCCCAGCATTTT. The variable domain in full, with the rest retrieved from reference TRBV5-6 and TRBJ1-5, is DAGVTQSPTHLIKTRGQQVTLRCSPKSGHDTVSWYQQALGQGPQFIFQYYEEEERQRGNFPDRFSGHQFPNYSSELNVNALLLGDSALYLCASSLTGVDQPQHFGDGTRLSIL.